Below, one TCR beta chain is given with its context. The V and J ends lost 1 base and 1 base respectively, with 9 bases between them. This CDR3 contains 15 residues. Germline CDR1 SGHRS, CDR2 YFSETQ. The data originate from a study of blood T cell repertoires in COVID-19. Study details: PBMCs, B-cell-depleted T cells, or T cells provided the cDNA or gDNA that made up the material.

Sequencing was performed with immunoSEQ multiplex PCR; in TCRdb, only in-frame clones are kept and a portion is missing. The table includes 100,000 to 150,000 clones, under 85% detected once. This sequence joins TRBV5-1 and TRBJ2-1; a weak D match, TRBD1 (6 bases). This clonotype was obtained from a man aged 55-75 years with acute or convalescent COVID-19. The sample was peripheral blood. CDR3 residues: CASSLTGRSYNEQFF. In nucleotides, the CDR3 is TGCGCCAGCAGCTTGACAGGGCGGTCCTACAATGAGCAGTTCTTC.